The clone carrying this T cell receptor (beta chain) was detected once. The antigen is undetermined. Vbeta (60) and Jbeta (13) primers were used in the PCR. TCRdb's copy holds only in-frame clones and misses some; the assay was immunoSEQ multiplex PCR. There are over 150,000 clones in the sample; about four fifths occur only once, and roughly 1.6% lies in the top ten. This record comes from a study of cytomegalovirus exposure and HLA in healthy donors. Study-level points and caveats: Using a false discovery rate of 0.05, a later analysis showed that roughly 16,000 TCR beta sequences were associated with HLA alleles.

This TCR came from a girl under 18 in good health and CMV-seropositive. The sequencing sample was made of PBMCs.

The DNA for the CDR3 is TGTGCCAGCAGTCCCGCGCACGACAGGCAAGAGACCCAGTACTTC. Encoded protein: CASSPAHDRQETQYF. The V gene is TRBV27, the J gene TRBJ2-5; perhaps TRBD1 as D (6 bases). V dropped 5 bases and J dropped 2 bases, with 15 bases sitting between them. CDR1 is MNHEY and CDR2 is SMNVEV in the germline V gene (reference sequence). The length of the CDR3 is 15 residues.